Following are 30 T cell receptor beta chains from one sample sequenced in a study of T cell responses to AZD1222 COVID-19 vaccine. Clones were sequenced by immunoSEQ multiplex PCR, and TCRdb holds only the in-frame ones, with some missing. The repertoire holds under 150,000 clones, with about nine tenths as singletons. This specimen was peripheral blood, taken 28 days after the second AZD1222 dose. The receptors come from an adult who received the AZD1222 COVID-19 vaccine.

The genes are TRBV11-1 and TRBJ1-1; D not certain. V lost 2 bases and J 7 bases, leaving 5 bases between the germline ends. The CDR3 has 11 amino acids. Germline V gene data show CDR1 as SGHAT and CDR2 as FQDESV (reference sequence). This CDR3 is CASSLNLEAFF. The CDR3 nucleotides are TGTGCCAGCAGCTTAAATCTTGAAGCTTTCTTT.

The chain has TRBV6-2 or TRBV6-3 and TRBJ1-5, with TRBD1 matching 9 bases. J gave up 6 bases and V 5 bases, and 8 bases lay outside the gene matches. The CDR3 covers 15 residues. The germline V gene encodes CDR1 MNHEY and CDR2 SVGEGT. In nucleotides, the CDR3 is TGTGCCAGCAGTAGTTGGGACAGGGATGGTCAGCCCCAGCATTTT. Translating it yields CASSSWDRDGQPQHF.

V gene TRBV9 combines with J gene TRBJ1-2; D is undetermined. CDR1 is SGDLS, CDR2 YYNGEE, per germline. The CDR3 sequence is 14 residues long. Trimming cost V 4 bases and J 4 bases, with 14 bases left between them. The CDR3: CASSPGGLSYGYTF. CDR3 nucleotide sequence: TGTGCCAGCAGCCCCGGCGGGTTGAGCTATGGCTACACCTTC.

The rearrangement links TRBV20-1 to TRBJ1-6; D ambiguous. This CDR3 contains 13 residues. Deletions cut 3 bases from V and 8 bases from J, with 11 bases between. Germline V gene data show CDR1 as DFQATT and CDR2 as SNEGSKA (reference sequence). For the CDR3, the DNA is TGCAGTGCTAGTCGCGAGGTGGATTCACCCCTCCACTTT. Encoded protein: CSASREVDSPLHF.

The V gene is TRBV5-4, the J gene TRBJ1-6, with D possibly TRBD1 on 6 matching bases. The CDR3 is 16 residues long. CDR1 is SGHNT and CDR2 is YYREEE in the germline V gene (reference sequence). V lost 0 bases, J lost 7 bases, and 14 bases lay in between. The CDR3 loop is CASSLEGHQYNSPLHF. The CDR3 DNA is TGTGCCAGCAGCTTGGAGGGACATCAATACAATTCACCCCTCCACTTT.

This chain connects TRBV28 to TRBJ2-1, with D unresolved. The CDR3 consists of 15 residues. CDR1 and CDR2 from the germline V gene are MDHEN and SYDVKM. Trimming shortened V by 2 bases and J by 4 bases, and 12 bases separated the two germline ends. The CDR3: CASSLNDGRYNEQFF. In DNA form, the CDR3 reads TGTGCCAGCAGTTTAAATGACGGGCGGTACAATGAGCAGTTCTTC. The entire variable domain, with the rest obtained from reference TRBV28 and TRBJ2-1, is as follows: DVKVTQSSRYLVKRTGEKVFLECVQDMDHENMFWYRQDPGLGLRLIYFSYDVKMKEKGDIPEGYSVSREKKERFSLILESASTNQTSMYLCASSLNDGRYNEQFFGPGTRLTVL.

This clone was seen just once. The rearrangement joins TRBV18 to TRBJ1-5; D ambiguous. The CDR3 is 14 amino acids. Trimming shortened V by 3 bases and J by 5 bases, and 11 bases separated the two germline ends. Germline V gene sequence: CDR1 KGHSH, CDR2 LQKENI. The CDR3: CASSPSLGYQPQHF. CDR3 sequence (DNA): TGTGCCAGCTCACCTTCTTTGGGATATCAGCCCCAGCATTTT.

CDR3: CASSYGTGQKTQYF. As DNA, the CDR3 is TGTGCCAGCAGTTACGGGACAGGCCAGAAGACCCAGTACTTC. The chain uses TRBV6-5 and TRBJ2-5, with 8 positions matching TRBD1. J lost 6 bases, V lost 2 bases, and 5 bases had no gene match. The germline V gene has CDR1 MNHEY and CDR2 SVGAGI. This CDR3 comprises 14 residues.

This chain connects TRBV11-2 to TRBJ2-3; D might be TRBD2 (5 bases). The germline gives CDR1 SGHAT, CDR2 FQNNGV. This CDR3 has 16 amino acids. The V end was cut by 0 bases, the J end by 0 bases, with 10 bases between. Here the CDR3 DNA reads TGTGCCAGCAGCTTAGAAGGACGGACTAGCACAGATACGCAGTATTTT. Translated: CASSLEGRTSTDTQYF.

CDR3 in DNA: TGTGCCAGCAGCTCCAAGACAGGGGTCGGAGGCTACACCTTC. Encoded protein: CASSSKTGVGGYTF. V and J are TRBV13 and TRBJ1-2, with 8 bases identical to TRBD1. The CDR3 contains 14 residues. Germline lookup yields CDR1 PRHDT and CDR2 FYEKMQ (reference sequence). Germline trimming cut 4 bases from V and 8 bases from J; bases unmatched to any gene: 9.

The rearrangement uses TRBV29-1 and TRBJ2-7, with 9 bases identical to TRBD1. This CDR3 has 14 residues. In germline, CDR1 is SQVTM, CDR2 ANQGSEA. With V trimmed by 7 bases and J by 3 bases, 10 bases remained unmatched. CDR3 DNA: TGCAGCGCCCGACGGGACAGGGTAAGCTACGAGCAGTACTTC. Encoded protein: CSARRDRVSYEQYF.

CDR3 amino acids: CASSVEGSTGNTIYF. The CDR3 DNA is TGTGCCAGCAGCGTAGAGGGGTCTACTGGAAACACCATATATTTT. The chain couples TRBV9 to TRBJ1-3; D possibly corresponds to TRBD1 (5 bases). This CDR3 is built from 15 residues. The ends were cut back, 0 bases at V and 2 bases at J, with 9 bases in the middle. Germline V gene data show CDR1 as SGDLS and CDR2 as YYNGEE.

V usage is TRBV18 and J usage is TRBJ2-7; 7 nucleotides agree with TRBD2. Germline lookup yields CDR1 KGHSH and CDR2 LQKENI. Trimming cost V 4 bases and J 4 bases; bases outside gene matches: 4. The CDR3 consists of 13 residues. CDR3 sequence: CASSQGLSYEQYF. CDR3 nucleotide sequence: TGTGCCAGCTCACAGGGACTATCTTACGAGCAGTACTTC.

This chain connects TRBV3-1 (or the pseudogene TRBV3-2) to TRBJ2-3, with no clear D. The V end was cut by 2 bases, the J end by 2 bases, with 2 bases between. Germline assignment: CDR1 LGHDT and CDR2 YNNKEL (reference sequence). The CDR3 consists of 12 residues. CDR3 in amino acids: CASSQFTDTQYF. CDR3 DNA: TGTGCCAGCAGCCAATTCACAGATACGCAGTATTTT.

This clone was picked up a small number of times. This sequence joins TRBV2 and TRBJ2-1, with 12 positions matching TRBD2. Germline loops: CDR1 SNHLY, CDR2 FYNNEI. J lost 5 bases, V lost 3 bases, and 5 bases had no gene match. The CDR3 has 16 residues. The CDR3 here is CASSEGLAGEDNEQFF. The CDR3 DNA follows: TGTGCCAGCAGTGAGGGACTAGCGGGCGAAGACAATGAGCAGTTCTTC.

This clone was found once. The chain links TRBV7-9 to TRBJ1-2; D gene uncertain. CDR1 and CDR2 (germline): SEHNR, FQNEAQ (reference sequence). V was shortened by 2 bases and J by 3 bases, with 19 bases between the two germline ends. This CDR3 comprises 17 residues. CDR3: CASSLYPPRVGDYGYTF. CDR3 nucleotides: TGTGCCAGCAGCTTATACCCCCCGAGGGTTGGTGACTATGGCTACACCTTC.

The chain carries TRBV24-1 and TRBJ1-5; D is ambiguous. The CDR3 has 14 residues. The V end was cut by 5 bases, the J end by 1 base, with 8 bases between. CDR1 and CDR2 from the germline V gene are KGHDR and SFDVKD. The CDR3 protein is CATSGEHSNQPQHF. The CDR3, as DNA: TGTGCCACCAGTGGTGAACACAGCAATCAGCCCCAGCATTTT.

CDR3 in amino acids: CASGPRNMNTEAFF. The CDR3 nucleotides are TGTGCCAGCGGGCCAAGGAATATGAACACTGAAGCTTTCTTT. The chain couples TRBV6-5 to TRBJ1-1; no clear D gene. Germline V lookup: CDR1 MNHEY, CDR2 SVGAGI. V dropped 8 bases and J dropped 0 bases, with 13 bases sitting between them. The CDR3 is 14 residues long.

This clone was counted at least ten times. The chain has TRBV6-6 and TRBJ2-1; 9 positions match TRBD2. The CDR3 runs to 19 residues. Germline V gene data show CDR1 as MNHNY and CDR2 as SVGAGI (reference sequence). The ends lost 5 bases at V and 6 bases at J; junction bases unmatched: 20. CDR3 DNA sequence: TGTGCCAGCAGTCCATCCATCGCGGGGGGGAGTGGATCGACCAATGAGCAGTTCTTC. Amino acids: CASSPSIAGGSGSTNEQFF.

The chain recombines TRBV6-5 with TRBJ2-7, with 9 bases fitting TRBD1. V dropped 5 bases and J dropped 6; count of bases not matched to a gene: 5. Germline loops: CDR1 MNHEY, CDR2 SVGAGI. The CDR3 length is 13 residues. As DNA, the CDR3 is TGTGCCAGCAGTCACGGGACAGGGTTCGAGCAGTACGTC. Amino acid sequence: CASSHGTGFEQYV.

The V gene is TRBV5-1, the J gene TRBJ1-2; D perhaps matches TRBD1 (6 bases). This CDR3 has 16 amino acids. Germline CDR1 SGHRS, CDR2 YFSETQ. V was cut by 4 bases and J by 2 bases, with 18 bases left in between. The CDR3 loop is CASSPLWGGQNYGYTF. CDR3 nucleotides: TGCGCCAGCAGCCCCCTTTGGGGGGGGCAGAACTATGGCTACACCTTC.

The chain joins TRBV4-3 to TRBJ1-4, with 9 positions matching TRBD1. The CDR3 consists of 16 residues. The ends lost 3 bases at V and 8 bases at J; junction bases unmatched: 10. Germline V gene data show CDR1 as LGHNA and CDR2 as YSLEER. The CDR3 DNA reads TGCGCCAGCAGCCAGGGACACAGGGGGCGAGGCGAAAAACTGTTTTTT. Translating it yields CASSQGHRGRGEKLFF.

This clone was observed a few times. CDR3 sequence: CASSSPWEGMPNEKLFF. The DNA for the CDR3 is TGTGCCAGCAGCTCCCCCTGGGAGGGAATGCCTAATGAAAAACTGTTTTTT. The V call is TRBV7-8, the J call TRBJ1-4, with D unresolved. Germline CDR1 is SGHVS and CDR2 is FQNEAQ. The germline V and J ends were trimmed by 4 bases and 3 bases, with 18 bases remaining between them. CDR3 size: 17 residues.

J is TRBJ2-7 and V is TRBV27; no firm D call. The CDR3 is 15 amino acids. V lost 10 bases and J lost 2, with 21 bases in between. Germline CDR1 MNHEY, CDR2 SMNVEV (reference sequence). The CDR3 DNA reads as TGTGCCATCATCGTCGGACGGAACCCCACCTACGAGCAGTACGTC. It specifies CAIIVGRNPTYEQYV.

This chain joins TRBV7-3 and TRBJ2-2; D is unresolved. CDR3 length: 15 residues. V was clipped by 5 bases and J by 4 bases, with 14 bases between them. In germline, CDR1 is SGHTA, CDR2 FQGTGA. The CDR3 nucleotides are TGTGCCAGCAGCCCCCAATCGACGAGCACCGGGGAGCTGTTTTTT. Translation gives CASSPQSTSTGELFF. The variable domain in full, completed from reference TRBV7-3 and TRBJ2-2, reads GAGVSQTPSNKVTEKGKYVELRCDPISGHTALYWYRQSLGQGPEFLIYFQGTGAADDSGLPNDRFFAVRPEGSVSTLKIQRTERGDSAVYLCASSPQSTSTGELFFGEGSRLTVL.

V usage is TRBV7-2 and J usage is TRBJ1-5; possibly TRBD1 for D (6 bases). The germline V and J ends were trimmed by 5 bases and 9 bases, with 20 bases remaining between them. The germline gives CDR1 SGHTA, CDR2 FQGNSA. The CDR3 has 15 residues. The CDR3 spells CASSDRGGNPRPQHF. For the CDR3, the DNA is TGTGCCAGCAGCGATAGGGGGGGAAATCCTCGGCCCCAGCATTTT.

This clone was seen just once. This chain uses TRBV6-5 with TRBJ1-6, with D unclear. Germline V CDR1 and CDR2: MNHEY, SVGAGI. V shed 6 bases and J shed 7 bases, with 4 bases lying between them. This CDR3 is built from 11 residues. In DNA, the CDR3 is TGTGCCAGCAGCGACAATTCACCCCTCCACTTT. Amino acids: CASSDNSPLHF.

This chain links TRBV10-3 with TRBJ2-3, with a tentative D call TRBD2 (5 bases). The CDR3 has 13 residues. Deletions cut 7 bases from V and 2 bases from J, with 10 bases between. In germline, CDR1 is ENHRY, CDR2 SYGVKD. Here the CDR3 DNA reads TGTGCCATCACCGAGCGGATCACAGATACGCAGTATTTT. Translation gives CAITERITDTQYF.

V usage is TRBV30 and J usage is TRBJ1-2, with a tentative D call TRBD1 (5 bases). The CDR3 runs 11 residues. CDR1 GTSNPN and CDR2 SVGIG come from the germline V gene (reference sequence). Trimming stripped 4 bases from V and 6 bases from J, with 9 bases between. CDR3 sequence: CAWKWGNGYTF. CDR3 nucleotides: TGTGCCTGGAAGTGGGGGAATGGCTACACCTTC.

The genes are TRBV20-1 and TRBJ1-4; D uncertain. This CDR3 contains 11 residues. Per the germline V gene, CDR1 is DFQATT and CDR2 is SNEGSKA (reference sequence). Trimming left V 6 bases short and J 7 bases short, with 9 bases between. CDR3 loop: CSALAGEKLFF. The CDR3 nucleotides read TGCAGTGCCCTGGCAGGTGAAAAACTGTTTTTT.